Below, one T cell receptor (beta chain) is given with its context. The data were taken from a study of brain T cells in children with intractable seizures. This CDR3 comprises 13 residues. V dropped 3 bases and J dropped 5; count of bases not matched to a gene: 3. The table came from immunoSEQ multiplex PCR; TCRdb's copy has only in-frame clones and leaves some out. The table lists a few hundred thousand clones, approximately 93% of them singletons, with around 5% in the top ten. The time point is: blood from clinic visit 5 months post-surgery; TSC patient then seizure free. Pre-surgery treatment included at least one anti-epileptic drug.

This clonotype was sampled from a boy in the first two years of life with tuberous sclerosis and intractable seizures. The sequenced sample was peripheral blood, obtained approximately 5 months after surgery. The V gene is TRBV12-3 or TRBV12-4, the J gene TRBJ2-5; 7 bases align to TRBD2. The CDR3 DNA reads TGTGCCAGCAGTTTTGTCGGGGGGGAGACCCAGTACTTC. The encoded protein is CASSFVGGETQYF.